This T cell receptor beta chain originates from a study of T-cell memory formation after mild COVID-19. Whole-study context: TCR clusters mostly belonged to single donors. Overall study findings and caveats: Clones shrinking between day 15 and 85 showed a balanced CD4/CD8 split, and those that grew later tilted toward CD4+. Memory cells collected pre-infection included some clones that later responded, suggesting cross-reactive memory joined.

The CDR3 runs 16 residues. Germline V gene lookup returns CDR1 SGHTA and CDR2 FQGNSA. The trim removed 5 bases at V and 4 bases at J, leaving 8 bases unmatched. With constant-segment primers, 5'RACE yielded cDNA libraries of TCR alpha and TCR beta that carried sample barcodes and UMIs. TCRdb called the 5' RACE reads again in MiXCR, with one record for every CDR3 protein. The sample holds fewer than 400,000 distinct CDR3 sequences, 16% seen once. In regard to this clonotype: Its antigen is as yet unknown.

The V and J genes are TRBV7-2 and TRBJ2-3, with TRBD1 identical over 11 bases. This receptor was taken from a man aged 18 to 29 who had mild COVID-19 (a few samples of this study predate the infection). Cell type and time point are not known. The sample consisted of PBMCs or a T cell subset sorted from them (not recorded which). Here the CDR3 DNA reads TGTGCCAGCAGCCTATGGACAGGGGGCGCAGCAGATACGCAGTATTTT. Translating gives CASSLWTGGAADTQYF.